This TCR beta chain is from a study of beta chain features in type 1 diabetes. General study points: Healthy donors had naive, central memory and Treg TCRB repertoires that appeared less similar than those seen among patients.

For this clone: Its antigen is currently unknown.

All of the isolated RNA was reverse transcribed, so expressed TCRB transcripts were sequenced. Naive, central memory and regulatory T cell samples averaged roughly 3.7 million immunoSEQ reads each. The assay was immunoSEQ multiplex PCR, and TCRdb's table has in-frame clones only and misses some. The sample records 9,400 or so clones, 70% to 80% being singletons. The V gene end was trimmed by 6 bases and the J gene end by 0 bases; junction bases not matched to a gene: 7. Looked up from germline, CDR1 is MNHNY and CDR2 is SVGAGI (reference sequence). The CDR3 has 15 amino acids. This sequence originates from a woman under 30 in good health. The sequencing input was Tregs from blood. J is TRBJ2-7 and V is TRBV6-6; 8 positions agree with TRBD2. CDR3 loop: CASSPGRDSSYEQYF. CDR3 nucleotides: TGTGCCAGCAGCCCCGGGAGGGACTCCTCCTACGAGCAGTACTTC.